The following is a T cell receptor beta chain sequence with its context. Its specificity is unknown. Expressed TCRB transcripts were sequenced because the isolated RNA had all been reverse transcribed beforehand. Here immunoSEQ multiplex PCR was the method, and the copy in TCRdb shows in-frame clones only, minus some. Among more than 250,000 clones listed, 14% to 15% were seen once. CDR1 is SGDLS and CDR2 is YYNGEE in the germline V gene. This CDR3 spans 15 amino acids. Trimming pared 3 bases from V and 0 bases from J, leaving 11 bases between. The sample originates from a study of beta chain features in type 1 diabetes. Findings and limits, study-wide: Type 1 diabetes patients had moderately but significantly shorter TCRB CDR3s in all four CD4+ subsets.

The rearrangement joins TRBV9 to TRBJ2-3; possibly TRBD2 for D (6 bases). The sample comprised naive CD4+ T cells from blood. This clonotype originated in a man between 18 and 35 years old with type 1 diabetes. CDR3 nucleotides: TGTGCCAGCAGCGCTAGCGTACCGAGCACAGATACGCAGTATTTT. As protein: CASSASVPSTDTQYF.